The present T cell receptor (beta chain) was sequenced within a study of blood T cells in healthy people across ages. Findings of the study overall: Naive T cell percentage and TCR beta diversity correlated strongly.

The germline V gene has CDR1 MDHEN and CDR2 SYDVKM. CDR3 length equals 14 residues. Trimming took 2 bases from V and 0 from J, leaving 8 bases between them. A second about 7 to 12 cycle PCR used barcoded and J-beta primers. TCRdb re-called the 5' RACE reads with MiXCR, one entry per CDR3 protein. Among over a million distinct CDR3 sequences listed, under 45% were seen once. As concerns this clonotype: Its target is unknown.

The sequenced sample was blood. The V gene is TRBV28, the J gene TRBJ2-7; D not certain. This receptor was identified in a woman in her sixties in good health. The CDR3: CASSLEITSYEQYF. The DNA for the CDR3 is TGTGCCAGCAGTTTAGAAATAACCTCCTACGAGCAGTACTTC.